The source of this TCR beta chain is a study of identifying expanded T cells in peripheral blood. Collection occurred without any documented infections or immune events in donors. Assay: immunoSEQ multiplex PCR; the TCRdb copy retains only in-frame clones and omits some. This table has approximately 58,000 clones, around 90% appearing once. About this clone itself: What it binds is not known.

Study results and caveats: Differentially abundant clones: approximately 1.3 between replicates, approximately 15 at around 15 days, more than 18 at four.

The V gene lost 2 bases and the J gene lost 4 bases, with 5 bases spanning the gap. This CDR3 is built from 11 residues. Germline V gene sequence: CDR1 GTSNPN, CDR2 SVGIG (reference sequence). Sequencing input: blood. This receptor was taken from a person between 18 and 75 years old in good health. This rearrangement joins TRBV30 to TRBJ1-1; D call uncertain. For the CDR3, the DNA is TGTGCCTGGAGTCGTGGCACTGAAGCTTTCTTT. Protein product: CAWSRGTEAFF.